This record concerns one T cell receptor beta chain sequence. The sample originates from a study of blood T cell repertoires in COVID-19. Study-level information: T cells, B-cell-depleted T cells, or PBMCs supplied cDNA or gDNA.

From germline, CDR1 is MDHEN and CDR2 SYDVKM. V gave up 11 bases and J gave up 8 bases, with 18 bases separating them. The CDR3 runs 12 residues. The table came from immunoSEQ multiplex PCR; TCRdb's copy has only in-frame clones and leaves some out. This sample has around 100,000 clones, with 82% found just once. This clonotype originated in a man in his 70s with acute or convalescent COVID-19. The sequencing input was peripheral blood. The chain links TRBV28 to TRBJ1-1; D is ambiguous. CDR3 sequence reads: CASQVRPGEAFF. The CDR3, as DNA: TGTGCCTCCCAGGTAAGGCCCGGAGAAGCTTTCTTT. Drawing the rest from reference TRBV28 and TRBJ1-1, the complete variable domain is DVKVTQSSRYLVKRTGEKVFLECVQDMDHENMFWYRQDPGLGLRLIYFSYDVKMKEKGDIPEGYSVSREKKERFSLILESASTNQTSMYLCASQVRPGEAFFGQGTRLTVV.